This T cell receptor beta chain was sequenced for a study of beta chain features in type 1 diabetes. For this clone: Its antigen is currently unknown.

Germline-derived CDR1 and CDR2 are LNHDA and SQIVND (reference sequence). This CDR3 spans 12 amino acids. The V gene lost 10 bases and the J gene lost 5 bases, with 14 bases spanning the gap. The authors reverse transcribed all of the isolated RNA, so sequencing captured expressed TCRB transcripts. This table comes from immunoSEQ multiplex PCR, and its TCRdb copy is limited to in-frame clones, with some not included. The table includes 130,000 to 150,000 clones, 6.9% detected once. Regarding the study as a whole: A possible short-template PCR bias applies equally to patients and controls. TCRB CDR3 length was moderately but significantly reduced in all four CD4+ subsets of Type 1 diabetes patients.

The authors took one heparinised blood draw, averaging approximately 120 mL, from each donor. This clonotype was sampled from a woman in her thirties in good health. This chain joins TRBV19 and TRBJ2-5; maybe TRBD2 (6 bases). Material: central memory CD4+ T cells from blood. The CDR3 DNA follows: TGTGCCACGTCGGTAGGGAGGGAGACCCAGTACTTC. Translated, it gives CATSVGRETQYF.